This T cell receptor (beta chain) emerged from a study of blood T cell repertoires in COVID-19. About the study: Material from acute and convalescent COVID-19 was sourced from the United States, Italy and Spain. The cDNA or gDNA used as material had been derived from T cells, B-cell-depleted T cells, or PBMCs.

In the original processing: The authors estimated nucleated cell counts from reference gene primer amplification. Using immunoSEQ multiplex PCR, the repertoire was profiled, and TCRdb retains in-frame clones only, with some absent. The V and J calls and clone size come from that table; D and trimming were worked out from the DNA. Among 200,000 to 250,000 clones, 90% to 95% were seen once, and the ten largest hold around 1.2%. CDR3 length equals 16 residues. The V gene end was trimmed by 4 bases and the J gene end by 9 bases; junction bases not matched to a gene: 13. Per the germline V gene, CDR1 is MDHEN and CDR2 is SYDVKM.

The source material was peripheral blood. The V gene is TRBV28, the J gene TRBJ1-4; 8 bases are shared with TRBD1. This receptor was taken from a man under 40 with acute or convalescent COVID-19. In DNA form, the CDR3 reads TGTGCCAGCAGTTCCATCCGGGACAGGCTTGAGAAAAAACTGTTTTTT. Protein sequence: CASSSIRDRLEKKLFF.